These 21 T cell receptor beta chains share one sample of origin, sequenced in a study of identifying expanded T cells in peripheral blood. Clones were sequenced by immunoSEQ multiplex PCR, and TCRdb holds only the in-frame ones, with some missing. The sample yields more than 50,000 clones, around 83% seen once. The sample comprised blood. Receptor source: a person aged 18 to 70 in good health.

The chain carries TRBV5-1 and TRBJ2-2; no clear D. The V and J ends lost 0 bases and 6 bases respectively, with 0 bases between them. Germline-derived CDR1 and CDR2 are SGHRS and YFSETQ. The CDR3 runs 11 residues. CDR3: CASSLAGELFF. The CDR3 nucleotides are TGCGCCAGCAGCTTGGCCGGGGAGCTGTTTTTT.

V gene TRBV6-6 combines with J gene TRBJ2-7; TRBD2 aligns across 10 bases. The CDR3 length is 15 residues. The trim removed 10 bases at V and 6 bases at J, leaving 15 bases unmatched. The germline V gene encodes CDR1 MNHNY and CDR2 SVGAGI (reference sequence). The DNA for the CDR3 is TGTGCCACCTGGCCCTCAGCGGGAGGGCCCGGCGAGCAGTACTTC. Translated: CATWPSAGGPGEQYF.

The V gene is TRBV2, the J gene TRBJ1-5; D is unresolved. Germline V lookup: CDR1 SNHLY, CDR2 FYNNEI. Trimming pared 3 bases from V and 6 bases from J, leaving 9 bases between. The CDR3 runs to 13 residues. The CDR3 region is CASSEFQVQPQHF. The CDR3 DNA follows: TGTGCCAGCAGTGAGTTCCAGGTTCAGCCCCAGCATTTT. Full variable domain (rest looked up from reference TRBV2 and TRBJ1-5): EPEVTQTPSHQVTQMGQEVILRCVPISNHLYFYWYRQILGQKVEFLVSFYNNEISEKSEIFDDQFSVERPDGSNFTLKIRSTKLEDSAMYFCASSEFQVQPQHFGDGTRLSIL.

This clone was seen only a few times. This chain joins TRBV7-2 and TRBJ2-2, with 10 bases that match TRBD1. The CDR3 spans 15 residues. CDR1 is SGHTA and CDR2 is FQGNSA in the germline V gene. Trimming took 5 bases from V and 4 from J; bases not matched to a gene: 4. The CDR3 loop is CASSPGTGVTGELFF. CDR3 DNA sequence: TGTGCCAGCAGCCCCGGGACAGGGGTCACCGGGGAGCTGTTTTTT.

The rearrangement links TRBV27 to TRBJ1-2; 7 nucleotides match TRBD1. This CDR3 has 14 amino acids. V lost 5 bases and J lost 7; bases outside the gene matches: 10. Germline loops: CDR1 MNHEY, CDR2 SMNVEV (reference sequence). The CDR3 region has the DNA TGTGCCAGCAGTCAGGGGTACCACAGGGGTGGCTACACCTTC. Encoded protein: CASSQGYHRGGYTF.

This clone was recorded a few times. The V gene is TRBV6-6, the J gene TRBJ1-4; weak D call: TRBD1 (6 bases). V gave up 5 bases and J gave up 8 bases, with 15 bases separating them. The CDR3 runs 14 residues. CDR1 is MNHNY and CDR2 is SVGAGI in the germline V gene (reference sequence). The CDR3 DNA sequence: TGTGCCAGCAGTCTAGGGGGGGGAGGGGAAAAACTGTTTTTT. This gives the protein CASSLGGGGEKLFF.

This clone was detected only a few times. V is TRBV7-8 and J is TRBJ1-2; D not resolved. V was cut by 5 bases and J by 5 bases, with 9 bases left in between. CDR3 length: 12 amino acids. The germline V gene has CDR1 SGHVS and CDR2 FQNEAQ. CDR3 in DNA: TGTGCCAGCAGCAGAATCAAGTATGGCTACACCTTC. Translating gives CASSRIKYGYTF.

The J gene is TRBJ2-1, the V gene TRBV6-1, with TRBD2 matching 7 bases. Per germline, CDR1 MNHNS and CDR2 SASEGT. The CDR3 contains 13 residues. Unmatched junction bases numbered 2, after V lost 6 bases and J lost 3 bases. CDR3 DNA: TGTGCCAGCAGGGCTAGCGGCTACAATGAGCAGTTCTTC. This translates into CASRASGYNEQFF.

The chain employs TRBV15 and TRBJ1-2; D is undetermined. The CDR3 totals 15 residues. Germline loops: CDR1 LNHNV, CDR2 YYDKDF (reference sequence). Trimming pared 1 base from V and 1 base from J, leaving 10 bases between. The CDR3 protein is CATSRGMDRNYGYTF. Here the CDR3 DNA reads TGTGCCACCAGCAGAGGCATGGACCGTAACTATGGCTACACCTTC.

The chain employs TRBV2 and TRBJ2-5, with D perhaps matching TRBD1 (6 bases). V was cut by 6 bases and J by 5 bases, with 16 bases left in between. CDR1 SNHLY and CDR2 FYNNEI come from the germline V gene. The CDR3 runs to 14 residues. The CDR3 coding sequence is TGTGCCAGCAGGAAGGACAGTCTGGGGGAGACCCAGTACTTC. Its protein product is CASRKDSLGETQYF.

This chain uses TRBV2 with TRBJ2-3; either TRBD1 or TRBD2 may fit D (5 bases each). This CDR3 has 12 residues. Germline lookup yields CDR1 SNHLY and CDR2 FYNNEI. The ends were cut back, 5 bases at V and 5 bases at J, with 8 bases in the middle. The CDR3 DNA reads as TGTGCCAGCAGTAATGGGGGAGATACGCAGTATTTT. Its protein is CASSNGGDTQYF.

The chain uses TRBV6-1 and TRBJ1-2; TRBD1 matches 7 bases. The junction had 7 bases not matched to a gene; V was cut back by 3 bases and J by 3 bases. This CDR3 is 15 amino acids long. Germline values: CDR1 MNHNS, CDR2 SASEGT. CDR3 amino acids: CASSDTRTGDYGYTF. CDR3 DNA: TGTGCCAGCAGTGATACGCGAACAGGGGACTATGGCTACACCTTC.

The rearrangement joins TRBV19 to TRBJ1-5, with a possible D match to TRBD1 (6 bases). Trimming shortened V by 9 bases and J by 7 bases, and 19 bases separated the two germline ends. The CDR3 is made up of 14 amino acids. Germline V CDR1 and CDR2: LNHDA, SQIVND (reference sequence). The CDR3 loop is CASLERGGGQPQHF. CDR3 nucleotides: TGTGCCAGCCTAGAACGGGGGGGCGGACAGCCCCAGCATTTT.

The chain couples TRBV30 to TRBJ2-6, with D perhaps matching TRBD2 (5 bases). This CDR3 is built from 16 residues. Trimming removed 3 bases from V and 2 bases from J, with 14 bases in between. Germline CDR1 GTSNPN, CDR2 SVGIG (reference sequence). The CDR3 region is CAWSRGSWAGANVLTF. CDR3 coding DNA: TGTGCCTGGAGCAGAGGGTCCTGGGCTGGGGCCAACGTCCTGACTTTC. Full variable domain (rest looked up from reference TRBV30 and TRBJ2-6): SQTIHQWPATLVQPVGSPLSLECTVEGTSNPNLYWYRQAAGRGLQLLFYSVGIGQISSEVPQNLSASRPQDRQFILSSKKLLLSDSGFYLCAWSRGSWAGANVLTFGAGSRLTVL.

This chain connects TRBV5-6 to TRBJ2-5; D is unresolved. Germline-derived CDR1 and CDR2 are SGHDT and YYEEEE. V was clipped by 4 bases and J by 0 bases, with 4 bases between them. This CDR3 contains 12 residues. The CDR3 nucleotides are TGTGCCAGCAGCACTAACCAAGAGACCCAGTACTTC. It specifies CASSTNQETQYF. The full variable domain, in which reference TRBV5-6 and TRBJ2-5 provide the parts outside the CDR3, is DAGVTQSPTHLIKTRGQQVTLRCSPKSGHDTVSWYQQALGQGPQFIFQYYEEEERQRGNFPDRFSGHQFPNYSSELNVNALLLGDSALYLCASSTNQETQYFGPGTRLLVL.

J is TRBJ2-1 and V is TRBV2, with 8 bases aligning to TRBD2. The V gene end was trimmed by 4 bases and the J gene end by 7 bases; junction bases not matched to a gene: 9. Germline assignment: CDR1 SNHLY and CDR2 FYNNEI. The CDR3 sequence is 15 residues long. The CDR3 here is CASSAERGRLNEQFF. The CDR3 region has the DNA TGTGCCAGCAGTGCGGAGCGGGGGAGACTTAATGAGCAGTTCTTC. Full variable domain (rest looked up from reference TRBV2 and TRBJ2-1): EPEVTQTPSHQVTQMGQEVILRCVPISNHLYFYWYRQILGQKVEFLVSFYNNEISEKSEIFDDQFSVERPDGSNFTLKIRSTKLEDSAMYFCASSAERGRLNEQFFGPGTRLTVL.

V is TRBV5-1 and J is TRBJ2-3, with TRBD1 matching over 9 bases. The CDR3 contains 17 residues. CDR1 is SGHRS, CDR2 YFSETQ, per germline. Trimming cost V 0 bases and J 6 bases; bases outside gene matches: 11. CDR3 protein: CASSLGLYRGLADTQYF. DNA for the CDR3: TGCGCCAGCAGCTTGGGGCTTTACAGGGGGCTAGCTGATACGCAGTATTTT.

The V gene is TRBV5-6, the J gene TRBJ1-2; D is possibly TRBD1 (5 bases). The CDR3 is 14 residues long. The germline V and J ends were trimmed by 2 bases and 9 bases, with 17 bases remaining between them. Germline lookup yields CDR1 SGHDT and CDR2 YYEEEE. The CDR3 DNA sequence: TGTGCCAGCAGCTTCGGGCAGGGTAGAATCAGCTACACCTTC. It yields the protein CASSFGQGRISYTF.

CDR3 loop: CASRAGTGGYGYTF. For the CDR3, the DNA is TGTGCCAGCAGAGCCGGGACAGGGGGTTATGGCTACACCTTC. The J gene is TRBJ1-2, the V gene TRBV6-5, with TRBD1 matching over 11 bases. Germline CDR1 is MNHEY and CDR2 is SVGAGI. Trimming cost V 6 bases and J 5 bases; bases outside gene matches: 5. The CDR3 has 14 amino acids.

The chain uses TRBV5-1 and TRBJ2-5, with 10 bases lining up with TRBD2. The trim removed 0 bases at V and 5 bases at J, leaving 7 bases unmatched. The V gene's germline CDR1 is SGHRS and CDR2 YFSETQ. This CDR3 region has 16 residues. The CDR3, as DNA: TGCGCCAGCAGCTTGGGGGCTAGCGGGAGCTCTGAGACCCAGTACTTC. Amino acids: CASSLGASGSSETQYF.

This clone was recorded only once. The V gene is TRBV11-3, the J gene TRBJ2-7; D perhaps matches TRBD2 (6 bases). The V and J ends lost 3 bases and 7 bases respectively, with 22 bases between them. The CDR3 extends over 16 amino acids. CDR1 is SGHNT, CDR2 YENEEA, per germline. CDR3 residues: CASSLRVLSRAGEQYV. In nucleotides, the CDR3 is TGTGCCAGCAGCTTGAGGGTGCTTTCCAGGGCGGGGGAGCAGTACGTC.